Sequencing of this T cell receptor (beta chain) was carried out in a study of shared clonotypes between healthy human individuals. As for the study in general: Aged between 18 and 49, the donors were two women and three men.

About this clone itself: Its antigen is unknown.

TCRdb keeps only in-frame clones here, not all; method: immunoSEQ multiplex PCR. The sample lists some 700,000 clones; 90% were seen once. Trimming removed 8 bases from V and 4 bases from J, with 14 bases in between. Germline V gives CDR1 LNHNV, CDR2 YYDKDF (reference sequence). This CDR3 spans 13 amino acids. General study results and limits: Blood alone was sampled, and tissue repertoires likely differ.

The sequenced sample consisted of memory CD8+ T cells from PBMCs. Subset in this sample: CD45RO+ cells pooled with CCR7-negative TemRA cells. The receptor was derived from a man aged 18 to 30 in good health. Some clones in this sample may be carry-over from other donors' samples. The chain uses TRBV15 and TRBJ1-2; no reliable D call. CDR3 nucleotides: TGTGCCACCCAAACCGGACGGGGCTATGGCTACACCTTC. It translates to CATQTGRGYGYTF.